The 13 T cell receptor beta chains below were found in one sample sequenced in a study of PD-L1 blockade in urothelial cancer. TCRdb keeps only in-frame clones here, not all; method: immunoSEQ multiplex PCR. The sample shows 29,000 or so clones, about 87% of them seen only once. The sample in question was PBMCs, obtained around atezolizumab (anti-PD-L1) treatment. Receptor source: a man aged 50 or older with urothelial cancer.

This clone has a handful of counts. CDR3 DNA sequence: TGTGCCAGCAGTTTTGTGACAGGGAGGATGGCTTTCTTT. This gives the protein CASSFVTGRMAFF. The chain combines TRBV27 with TRBJ1-1; 7 bases are a match to TRBD1. V was clipped by 3 bases and J by 11 bases; unmatched bases: 9. CDR1 MNHEY and CDR2 SMNVEV come from the germline V gene (reference sequence). The CDR3 extends over 13 amino acids.

The chain uses TRBV27 and TRBJ2-3, with D possibly TRBD2 on 6 matching bases. Deletions cut 3 bases from V and 1 base from J, with 20 bases between. Germline CDR1 is MNHEY and CDR2 is SMNVEV (reference sequence). This CDR3 spans 18 amino acids. CDR3 nucleotide sequence: TGTGCCAGCAGTTTCCGACTAGTGGGGGTGGGTGGCACAGATACGCAGTATTTT. This gives the protein CASSFRLVGVGGTDTQYF.

V is TRBV7-9 and J is TRBJ2-2; 10 bases match TRBD2. From germline, CDR1 is SEHNR and CDR2 FQNEAQ (reference sequence). V shed 10 bases and J 0 bases; nucleotides not matched to a gene: 5. The CDR3 has 15 amino acids. DNA of the CDR3: TGTGCCATGCTAGGACTAGCGGCGAACACCGGGGAGCTGTTTTTT. Encoded protein: CAMLGLAANTGELFF. Full variable domain (outside the CDR3, taken from reference TRBV7-9 and TRBJ2-2): DTGVSQNPRHKITKRGQNVTFRCDPISEHNRLYWYRQTLGQGPEFLTYFQNEAQLEKSRLLSDRFSAERPKGSFSTLEIQRTEQGDSAMYLCAMLGLAANTGELFFGEGSRLTVL.

The gene calls are TRBV14 and TRBJ2-2; D is undetermined. This CDR3 has 14 amino acids. The germline V and J ends were trimmed by 1 base and 6 bases, with 9 bases remaining between them. Germline V gives CDR1 SGHDN, CDR2 FVKESK. CDR3 protein: CASSQAQRAGELFF. As DNA, the CDR3 is TGTGCCAGCAGCCAAGCCCAAAGAGCCGGGGAGCTGTTTTTT.

This clone was picked up one time. The chain recombines TRBV19 with TRBJ2-7; 9 bases line up with TRBD1. This CDR3 is 14 amino acids long. V was clipped by 6 bases and J by 6 bases; unmatched bases: 9. CDR1 is LNHDA and CDR2 is SQIVND in the germline V gene (reference sequence). This chain's CDR3 is CASRSTGGKFEQYF. CDR3 DNA sequence: TGTGCCAGTAGGTCGACAGGGGGAAAGTTCGAGCAGTACTTC.

V is TRBV6-1 and J is TRBJ2-7; 7 bases are shared with TRBD2. CDR1 and CDR2 (germline): MNHNS, SASEGT. J gave up 3 bases and V 3 bases, and 5 bases lay outside the gene matches. The CDR3 has 14 residues. CDR3 region: CASSEGGGFYEQYF. The CDR3 DNA follows: TGTGCCAGCAGTGAGGGCGGGGGATTCTACGAGCAGTACTTC.

This clone was counted a few times. This sequence joins TRBV28 and TRBJ2-7, with 11 nucleotides matching TRBD2. Germline-derived CDR1 and CDR2 are MDHEN and SYDVKM. This CDR3 is 16 amino acids long. J gave up 0 bases and V 5 bases, and 6 bases lay outside the gene matches. CDR3 amino acids: CASSPLGLAGSYEQYF. The CDR3 bases are TGTGCCAGCAGTCCGCTTGGACTAGCGGGCTCCTACGAGCAGTACTTC.

This chain links TRBV15 with TRBJ2-7; TRBD2 matches 8 bases. Trimming at V came to 2 bases and at J to 3 bases, leaving 6 bases not matched to a gene. This CDR3 contains 15 residues. Germline V CDR1 and CDR2: LNHNV, YYDKDF (reference sequence). The CDR3 region is CATSRSSGNGYEQYF. In DNA, the CDR3 is TGTGCCACCAGCAGAAGTAGCGGGAACGGCTACGAGCAGTACTTC.

This clone showed up just once. The chain's CDR3 is CASSPHPNYNEQFF. CDR3 bases: TGCGCCAGCAGCCCCCACCCTAACTACAATGAGCAGTTCTTC. The J gene is TRBJ2-1, the V gene TRBV4-1; no reliable D call. V shed 4 bases and J shed 3 bases, with 10 bases lying between them. Germline assignment: CDR1 MGHRA and CDR2 YSYEKL. This CDR3 spans 14 amino acids.

The chain joins TRBV7-7 to TRBJ2-1; D uncertain. V shed 2 bases and J shed 0 bases, with 8 bases lying between them. This CDR3 is built from 15 residues. Germline V lookup: CDR1 SSHAT, CDR2 FNYEAQ (reference sequence). The CDR3 spells CASSLSAGSYNEQFF. In DNA form, the CDR3 reads TGTGCCAGCAGCTTAAGTGCAGGCTCCTACAATGAGCAGTTCTTC.

This sequence joins TRBV7-8 and TRBJ2-5; TRBD2 aligns across 7 bases. The CDR3 is 13 amino acids. Germline assignment: CDR1 SGHVS and CDR2 FQNEAQ. The J segment lost 4 bases and the V segment lost 7 bases, leaving 6 bases of the junction unmatched. This CDR3 reads CASTKTGGETQYF. The CDR3 nucleotides are TGTGCCAGCACCAAAACGGGGGGAGAGACCCAGTACTTC.

This chain joins TRBV5-1 and TRBJ2-7; 9 positions agree with TRBD2. CDR1 is SGHRS and CDR2 is YFSETQ in the germline V gene. The CDR3 is 18 amino acids. V shed 0 bases and J 2 bases; nucleotides not matched to a gene: 12. CDR3 amino acids: CASSLGLAGAISTYEQYF. In DNA, the CDR3 is TGCGCCAGCAGCTTGGGATTAGCGGGGGCCATATCAACCTACGAGCAGTACTTC.

The chain employs TRBV9 and TRBJ1-1; D perhaps matches TRBD1 (6 bases). Germline V gene data show CDR1 as SGDLS and CDR2 as YYNGEE. Trimming took off 3 bases at V and 0 bases at J, with 15 bases between the two ends. The CDR3 is 16 residues long. DNA for the CDR3: TGTGCCAGCAGCGCTCAGGGGAGCGGCTTGAACACTGAAGCTTTCTTT. It specifies CASSAQGSGLNTEAFF.